The next 25 T cell receptor delta chains were all read from a single sample in a study of gamma-delta T cells after stem cell transplantation (dated by TCRdb to between 2015 and 2016). The method behind the library was RT-PCR. Sequenced using an Illumina MiSeq. Clones were re-identified by TCRdb from the public reads with CATT, and rows with the same DNA were merged. The sample table contains fewer than 12,000 delta-chain clones; only one count was recorded for about 1.2% of them. The ten largest make up 10% of the sample. Material for sequencing was gamma-delta T cells. The receptors were gathered from a human donor. It is not recorded whose cells these are; they may come from a transplant donor.

This clone was counted a few times. A far larger clone is off by one base, so a read error is likely. The V and J genes are TRDV2 and TRDJ1, with 9 bases matching TRDD3. The J segment lost 0 bases and the V segment lost 0 bases, leaving 28 bases of the junction unmatched. The CDR3 is 24 residues long. CDR1 is GEAIGNYY, CDR2 EKD, per germline. CDR3 in amino acids: CACDTVAKDWGTASSSVYTDKLIF. DNA for the CDR3: TGTGCCTGTGACACCGTCGCTAAAGACTGGGGGACAGCCTCGAGCTCTGTATACACCGATAAACTCATCTTT.

By share, this clone counts as medium-sized. J is TRDJ1 and V is TRDV2; 7 bases agree with TRDD3. CDR3 length equals 16 residues. V lost 0 bases and J lost 1; bases outside the gene matches: 7. The germline V gene has CDR1 GEAIGNYY and CDR2 EKD. The CDR3 here is CACDTADTRVTDKLIF. CDR3 DNA: TGTGCCTGTGACACCGCGGATACGAGAGTCACCGATAAACTCATCTTT.

This clone is judged medium-sized. V and J are TRDV2 and TRDJ1, with TRDD3 matching over 11 bases. V dropped 0 bases and J dropped 3; count of bases not matched to a gene: 11. Germline values: CDR1 GEAIGNYY, CDR2 EKD. The CDR3 length is 18 residues. In DNA form, the CDR3 reads TGTGCCTGTGACACCTTACTGGGGGATAGGGGTACAGCCGATAAACTCATCTTT. As protein: CACDTLLGDRGTADKLIF.

This clone is labeled large (0.1 to 1%). The same CDR3 can be traced to other DNA sequences in this sample. This chain links TRDV2 with TRDJ1; 10 nucleotides match TRDD3. CDR3 length: 17 amino acids. In germline, CDR1 is GEAIGNYY, CDR2 EKD. Germline trimming cut 3 bases from V and 0 bases from J; bases unmatched to any gene: 9. The CDR3 protein is CACDAVAGGYYTDKLIF. The CDR3 region has the DNA TGTGCCTGTGACGCCGTTGCTGGGGGATATTACACCGATAAACTCATCTTT.

This clone was counted only a few times. Within the sample, other DNA sequences also encode this same CDR3. J is TRDJ1 and V is TRDV2; D may be TRDD3 (5 bases). Between the trimmed V and J ends, which lost 0 bases and 2 bases, there was a span of 12 bases. The germline V gene has CDR1 GEAIGNYY and CDR2 EKD. This CDR3 has 15 amino acids. The DNA of the CDR3 is TGTGCCTGTGACACCGTCGGGGGGGGGACCGATAAACTCATCTTT. It yields the protein CACDTVGGGTDKLIF.

The table lists this clone with a few counts. This rearrangement joins TRDV2 to TRDJ1; 9 positions match TRDD3. Losses at the gene ends were 1 base for V and 0 bases for J; bases not matched to a gene: 17. From germline, CDR1 is GEAIGNYY and CDR2 EKD. CDR3 length: 20 residues. CDR3: CACDTVGLGETQPYTDKLIF. The CDR3 nucleotides read TGTGCCTGTGACACGGTTGGACTGGGGGAGACCCAACCATACACCGATAAACTCATCTTT.

About this clone itself: One base separates it from a far larger clone, so it is likely a read error. Other nucleotide sequences in the sample specify the same CDR3. The chain couples TRDV2 to TRDJ1; perhaps TRDD3 as D (5 bases). CDR1 GEAIGNYY and CDR2 EKD come from the germline V gene. Trimming removed 3 bases from V and 3 bases from J, with 16 bases in between. The CDR3 loop spans 15 amino acids. The CDR3 bases are TGTGCCTGTGACGGGGTGGGGCGTGGCGCCGATAAACTCATCTTT. It specifies CACDGVGRGADKLIF.

This clone has more than one count but fewer than ten. The TCRdb protein, from a much larger clone, departs from this DNA's translation at residue 11, likely by read error; the protein shown derives from the DNA. For the CDR3, the DNA is TGTGCCTGTGACCCAGTACTGGGGGATACGTCAAGGGGTAAACTCATCTTT. Its protein product is CACDPVLGDTSRGKLIF. This chain joins TRDV2 and TRDJ1; 13 nucleotides line up with TRDD3. This CDR3 contains 17 residues. Looked up from germline, CDR1 is GEAIGNYY and CDR2 is EKD. V lost 3 bases to trimming and J lost 7 bases; unmatched junction nucleotides: 13.

This chain joins TRDV2 and TRDJ1, with TRDD3 matching 9 bases. The CDR3 is 24 residues long. Germline values: CDR1 GEAIGNYY, CDR2 EKD. Trimming took 5 bases from V and 3 from J; bases not matched to a gene: 36. The CDR3 loop reads CACVPLGEGRAGDTRPGVADKLIF. For the CDR3, the DNA is TGTGCCTGTGTCCCATTGGGGGAAGGACGCGCGGGGGATACAAGGCCAGGTGTGGCCGATAAACTCATCTTT.

This clone has only a few counts. A read error likely explains why the TCRdb protein, taken from a much larger clone, differs from this DNA's translation at residue 9; the protein shown is translated from the DNA. The gene calls are TRDV2 and TRDJ1; 9 bases are a match to TRDD3. CDR3 length: 16 amino acids. V shed 3 bases and J 0 bases; nucleotides not matched to a gene: 7. In germline, CDR1 is GEAIGNYY, CDR2 EKD. The CDR3 DNA is TGTGCCTGTGACTCCCTTACTGGGGGAAACACCGATAAACTCATCTTT. Protein product: CACDSLTGGNTDKLIF.

This clone is medium-sized (0.01 to 0.1%) in the sample. The same CDR3 also results from other DNA sequences found in this sample. V is TRDV2 and J is TRDJ1; TRDD3 agrees at 8 bases. Per germline, CDR1 GEAIGNYY and CDR2 EKD. CDR3 size: 16 residues. With 0 bases clipped from V and 1 base from J, the junction kept 6 bases outside the gene matches. CDR3 protein: CACDTLTGGPTDKLIF. CDR3 nucleotides: TGTGCCTGTGACACCCTTACTGGGGGCCCCACCGATAAACTCATCTTT.

Notes on this clone: One end of the junction fails to match germline, which may point to a read error. This chain connects TRDV2 to TRDJ1; perhaps TRDD3 as D (6 bases). Germline V lookup: CDR1 GEAIGNYY, CDR2 EKD. CDR3 size: 20 residues. CDR3 sequence (DNA): TGTGCCTGTGACCAAATTTCCTCGTCCGGGGGACCCATGTACACCGATGAACTCATCTTT. Protein product: CACDQISSSGGPMYTDELIF.

The table lists this clone with a few counts. The amino acid sequence in TCRdb belongs to a much larger clone and departs from this DNA's translation at residue 7, likely a sequencing read error; the sequence shown is translated from the DNA. The chain is built from TRDV2 and TRDJ1; D not resolved. Germline assignment: CDR1 GEAIGNYY and CDR2 EKD. V lost 4 bases, J lost 0 bases, and 11 bases lay in between. This CDR3 contains 14 residues. In DNA, the CDR3 is TGTGCCTGTGATCCCGTCTCCTACACCGATAAACTCATCTTT. Its protein product is CACDPVSYTDKLIF.

Ten or more counts support this clone. CDR3 amino acids: CACDSLEGDPATDKLIF. In nucleotides, the CDR3 is TGTGCCTGTGACTCCTTGGAGGGGGATCCCGCCACCGATAAACTCATCTTT. The chain has TRDV2 and TRDJ1; 7 bases line up with TRDD3. Germline trimming cut 3 bases from V and 1 base from J; bases unmatched to any gene: 13. Germline V gene sequence: CDR1 GEAIGNYY, CDR2 EKD. The CDR3 length is 17 residues.

This clone came up a few times. A much larger clone sits a single nucleotide away, making a read error possible. The gene calls are TRDV2 and TRDJ1, with 8 positions matching TRDD3. The CDR3 is 24 residues long. J was trimmed by 0 bases and V by 2 bases; bases with no gene match: 31. CDR1 is GEAIGNYY and CDR2 is EKD in the germline V gene. The CDR3 spells CACDIVGAPGKLGGPAPHTDKLIF. The CDR3 region has the DNA TGTGCCTGTGACATAGTCGGTGCCCCTGGCAAACTGGGGGGGCCCGCGCCGCACACCGATAAACTCATCTTT.

The table lists this clone with a few counts. The mismatch at residue 6 between this DNA's translation and the TCRdb protein of a much larger clone likely reflects a read error; the protein shown is translated from the DNA. This chain uses TRDV2 with TRDJ1; D unclear. Germline CDR1 GEAIGNYY, CDR2 EKD. CDR3 length equals 14 residues. Trimming left V 2 bases short and J 1 base short, with 10 bases between. The CDR3 here is CACDKPQGTDKLIF. DNA for the CDR3: TGTGCCTGTGACAAACCACAAGGCACCGATAAACTCATCTTT.

The chain recombines TRDV2 with TRDJ1; 11 bases map to TRDD3. CDR1 and CDR2 (germline): GEAIGNYY, EKD. The CDR3 extends over 14 amino acids. Trimming at V came to 3 bases and at J to 11 bases, leaving 10 bases not matched to a gene. Here the CDR3 reads CACDSVVGDTLLIF. CDR3 bases: TGTGCCTGTGACTCGGTGGTGGGGGATACGCTCCTCATCTTT.

Concerning this clone: TCRdb assigns this DNA the protein of a much larger clone, which departs from its translation at residue 4; this likely reflects a read error, and the protein shown comes from translating the DNA. The V gene is TRDV2, the J gene TRDJ1, with 7 positions matching TRDD3. The length of the CDR3 is 16 residues. The V gene end was trimmed by 5 bases and the J gene end by 2 bases; junction bases not matched to a gene: 13. Per germline, CDR1 GEAIGNYY and CDR2 EKD. The CDR3: CACGVLGTRGTDKLIF. The CDR3 nucleotides read TGTGCCTGTGGCGTACTGGGGACCCGCGGGACCGATAAACTCATCTTT.

Only a few counts were recorded for this clone. TCRdb's listed protein matches a much larger clone and diverges from this DNA's translation at residue 5, likely through a read error; the protein shown comes from the DNA. This rearrangement joins TRDV2 to TRDJ4; 9 bases agree with TRDD3. The length of the CDR3 is 15 residues. The trim removed 2 bases at V and 0 bases at J, leaving 6 bases unmatched. The germline V gene encodes CDR1 GEAIGNYY and CDR2 EKD. The CDR3 coding sequence is TGTGCCTGTGACATGCTGGGGGATGACACCAGACCCCTGATCTTT. It yields the protein CACDMLGDDTRPLIF.

The chain links TRDV2 to TRDJ1; 9 bases line up with TRDD3. The CDR3 covers 18 residues. The J segment lost 0 bases and the V segment lost 2 bases, leaving 12 bases of the junction unmatched. From germline, CDR1 is GEAIGNYY and CDR2 EKD. The CDR3, as DNA: TGTGCCTGTGACAGCGTCGGCGGGGATACGCAAGACACCGATAAACTCATCTTT. Its protein product is CACDSVGGDTQDTDKLIF.

The table lists this clone with a few counts. A far larger clone lies a single base away; this is likely a read error. The same CDR3 arises from other DNA sequences in this sample as well. This chain joins TRDV2 and TRDJ1; 8 bases are shared with TRDD3. CDR3 length: 17 residues. Trimming at V came to 1 base and at J to 0 bases, leaving 9 bases not matched to a gene. Germline V CDR1 and CDR2: GEAIGNYY, EKD. The CDR3 region is CACDTIGGSQHTDKLIF. The CDR3 nucleotides read TGTGCCTGTGACACGATTGGGGGATCGCAGCACACCGATAAACTCATCTTT.

In this sample, this clone turned up a few times. This DNA translates differently at residue 10 from the TCRdb protein, which is that of a much larger clone; a read error is likely, and the protein shown is the DNA's own translation. The CDR3 here is CACDDMLGYGGSWDTRQMFF. CDR3 bases: TGTGCCTGTGACGATATGTTGGGATACGGAGGCTCCTGGGACACCCGACAGATGTTTTTC. The genes are TRDV2 and TRDJ3, with 8 nucleotides matching TRDD3. The junction had 12 bases not matched to a gene; V was cut back by 3 bases and J by 0 bases. Germline loops: CDR1 GEAIGNYY, CDR2 EKD. CDR3 length equals 20 residues.

This clone was counted between two and nine times. The chain combines TRDV2 with TRDJ1; 10 bases match TRDD3. The CDR3 is 15 amino acids. The V gene's germline CDR1 is GEAIGNYY and CDR2 EKD. Unmatched junction bases numbered 8, after V lost 2 bases and J lost 6 bases. As DNA, the CDR3 is TGTGCCTGTGACAGTGTGGGGGATACTTCATATAAACTCATCTTT. It is translated as CACDSVGDTSYKLIF.

This clone was recorded a few times. A far larger clone lies a single base away; this is likely a read error. Other DNA sequences in the sample encode the same CDR3. The V and J genes are TRDV2 and TRDJ1; TRDD3 aligns across 8 bases. This CDR3 contains 18 residues. In germline, CDR1 is GEAIGNYY, CDR2 EKD. DNA for the CDR3: TGTGCCTGTGACAGCCTCGGGGGGATAGTTTCCTCCACCGACAAACTCATCTTT. Its protein is CACDSLGGIVSSTDKLIF.

Ten or more counts support this clone. This chain's CDR3 is CACDILGDTWADKLIF. The CDR3 nucleotides are TGTGCCTGTGACATTTTAGGGGATACGTGGGCCGATAAACTCATCTTT. The chain carries TRDV2 and TRDJ1; 9 bases agree with TRDD3. The CDR3 has 16 amino acids. Germline V gene data show CDR1 as GEAIGNYY and CDR2 as EKD. V shed 2 bases and J 3 bases; nucleotides not matched to a gene: 9.